The text below deals with one T cell receptor (beta chain). Generated by immunoSEQ multiplex PCR, the TCRdb table keeps only in-frame clones and is missing some. The sample lists about 94,000 clones, under 95% occurring once. This specimen comes from a study of OX40 agonist ivuxolimab in advanced cancers. Study-level information: Patients took ivuxolimab, an agonistic anti-OX40 (CD134) antibody.

A history of autoimmune disease or systemic immunosuppression excluded patients. Trimming removed 4 bases from V and 8 bases from J; junction bases left unmatched: 6. In germline, CDR1 is SGDLS, CDR2 YYNGEE. The CDR3 totals 15 residues. This clonotype originated in an adult with an advanced solid tumor such as melanoma, head and neck, liver or kidney cancer. The chain uses TRBV9 and TRBJ2-1, with 13 bases aligning to TRBD2. The specimen was CD4+ or CD8+ T cells sorted from blood, collected in a trial of the OX40 agonist ivuxolimab. This CDR3 is CASSKTSGRFHEQFF. In DNA form, the CDR3 reads TGTGCCAGCAGCAAGACTAGCGGGAGGTTTCATGAGCAGTTCTTC.